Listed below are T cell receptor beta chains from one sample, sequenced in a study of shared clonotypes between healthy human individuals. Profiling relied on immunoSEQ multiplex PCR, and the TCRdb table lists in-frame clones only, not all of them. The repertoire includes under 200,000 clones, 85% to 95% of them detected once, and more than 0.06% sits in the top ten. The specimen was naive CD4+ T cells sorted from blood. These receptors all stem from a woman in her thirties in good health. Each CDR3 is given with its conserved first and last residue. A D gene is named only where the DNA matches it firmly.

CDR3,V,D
CATLSRVGRETQYF,TRBV6-1,-
CASSSRTGRTEAFF,TRBV4-1,-
CASSLPTGNNQPQHF,TRBV7-2,-
CASSARVSYGYTF,TRBV9,-
CASSSQGAGTEAFF,TRBV11-2,TRBD1
CASGDRSTNEKLFF,TRBV19,-
CASSPRRSSYEQYF,TRBV19,-
CASSLAGGFLAGDYEQYF,TRBV11-2,TRBD2
CASSYSGGLSYEQYF,TRBV6-5,-
CASSPTLGSGSVLSPYEQYF,TRBV28,TRBD2
CASSRGSQGGQPQHF,TRBV7-2,-
CASSQMTGRYEQYF,TRBV6-5,-
CATSRRTGTYTEAFF,TRBV15,-
CASSLGVLSTDTQYF,TRBV28,-
CASSPTLTGITDTQYF,TRBV7-3,-
CARNPPGTQYF,TRBV27,-
CASNRDLYNEQFF,TRBV19,-
CASSLVSNEQYF,TRBV28,-
CASSLDRGSRTQYF,TRBV5-4,TRBD1
CASSQETYHNEQFF,TRBV4-1,-
CASSGPAGIGEQFF,TRBV27,-
CASSFRRGVYEQYF,TRBV27,-
CASSPRASGMYEQYF,TRBV2,TRBD2
CASSLEVKRTMKKYEQYF,TRBV7-6,-
CASSYSMREGREQFF,TRBV6-5,-
CASSLVRVNTDTQYF,TRBV5-1,-
CASSLGAANEKLFF,TRBV7-9,-
CASSLLGHLNYEQYF,TRBV28,-